What follows are 18 T cell receptor beta chains derived from one specimen sequenced in a study of blood T cell repertoires in COVID-19. Libraries were prepared by immunoSEQ multiplex PCR; TCRdb keeps only in-frame clonotypes and omits some of them. The sample consists of about 140,000 clones, about four fifths of them appearing once. The sequenced sample was PBMCs or T cells enriched from blood (not recorded which). These receptors all come from a woman in her forties or fifties with acute COVID-19.

The chain carries TRBV30 and TRBJ2-5; D gene unclear. V gave up 0 bases and J gave up 2 bases, with 10 bases separating them. The CDR3 has 14 amino acids. The germline V gene encodes CDR1 GTSNPN and CDR2 SVGIG (reference sequence). The CDR3 protein is CAWSVRARQETQYF. In DNA form, the CDR3 reads TGTGCCTGGAGTGTACGAGCGCGGCAAGAGACCCAGTACTTC.

This rearrangement joins TRBV6-2 or TRBV6-3 to TRBJ2-3; D might be TRBD2 (6 bases). Trimming stripped 2 bases from V and 1 base from J, with 7 bases between. The CDR3 has 14 residues. Germline CDR1 and CDR2: MNHEY and SVGEGT. This CDR3 reads CASSYPGGTDTQYF. Here the CDR3 DNA reads TGTGCCAGCAGTTACCCGGGGGGCACAGATACGCAGTATTTT.

Only one count was recorded for this clone. This chain links TRBV7-3 with TRBJ2-2; 8 nucleotides line up with TRBD2. The V gene end was trimmed by 3 bases and the J gene end by 0 bases; junction bases not matched to a gene: 12. Germline V lookup: CDR1 SGHTA, CDR2 FQGTGA. The CDR3 consists of 19 residues. The CDR3 protein is CASSFRPAGVGANTGELFF. The CDR3 DNA follows: TGTGCCAGCAGCTTTCGTCCAGCGGGAGTGGGGGCGAACACCGGGGAGCTGTTTTTT.

The chain uses TRBV27 and TRBJ2-3, with D maybe TRBD2 (7 bases). Germline V lookup: CDR1 MNHEY, CDR2 SMNVEV (reference sequence). The CDR3 has 14 residues. Trimming stripped 5 bases from V and 5 bases from J, with 14 bases between. CDR3 loop: CASSTRGAGDTQYF. The CDR3 DNA is TGTGCCAGCAGTACTCGGGGGGCCGGAGATACGCAGTATTTT.

The chain uses TRBV7-2 and TRBJ2-5; TRBD2 might be the D (6 bases). The CDR3 sequence is 14 residues long. Germline V gene lookup returns CDR1 SGHTA and CDR2 FQGNSA. The ends were cut back, 2 bases at V and 5 bases at J, with 12 bases in the middle. DNA for the CDR3: TGTGCCAGCAGCTTAAACGGGGGTTGGGAGACCCAGTACTTC. This sequence encodes CASSLNGGWETQYF.

This chain's CDR3 is CASSSSPQGRYGYTF. The CDR3 region has the DNA TGTGCCAGCAGCTCATCCCCCCAGGGTCGGTATGGCTACACCTTC. The chain combines TRBV11-2 with TRBJ1-2; a possible D gene is TRBD1 (5 bases). CDR1 is SGHAT and CDR2 is FQNNGV in the germline V gene. The CDR3 contains 15 residues. Trimming took off 4 bases at V and 5 bases at J, with 17 bases between the two ends.

The rearrangement joins TRBV28 to TRBJ2-2, with D possibly matching TRBD1 (6 bases). With 3 bases removed from V and 2 bases from J, the gap between germline ends came to 10 bases. Germline V gene data show CDR1 as MDHEN and CDR2 as SYDVKM. CDR3 length: 15 amino acids. CDR3 bases: TGTGCCAGCAGTTTGAGGGGGTATAACACCGGGGAGCTGTTTTTT. Protein product: CASSLRGYNTGELFF.

This chain links TRBV7-8 with TRBJ2-7; 9 nucleotides line up with TRBD2. V shed 1 base and J 3 bases; nucleotides not matched to a gene: 1. CDR3 size: 14 residues. Germline CDR1 reads SGHVS; CDR2 reads FQNEAQ. CDR3 sequence reads: CASSLELAGYEQYF. CDR3 bases: TGTGCCAGCAGCTTAGAACTAGCGGGCTACGAGCAGTACTTC.

The gene calls are TRBV27 and TRBJ2-5, with 7 positions matching TRBD2. Germline loops: CDR1 MNHEY, CDR2 SMNVEV (reference sequence). CDR3 length equals 15 residues. With V trimmed by 0 bases and J by 5 bases, 6 bases remained unmatched. The CDR3 bases are TGTGCCAGCAGTTTATCGCGGGGGAACGGGGAGACCCAGTACTTC. It is translated as CASSLSRGNGETQYF.

The chain links TRBV19 to TRBJ2-3; 11 nucleotides align to TRBD1. Germline V gene data show CDR1 as LNHDA and CDR2 as SQIVND (reference sequence). V shed 3 bases, J shed 3 bases, and the junction held 2 bases outside the gene matches. The CDR3 consists of 15 residues. This CDR3 is CASSIRDRGTDTQYF. The CDR3 bases are TGTGCCAGTAGTATTCGGGACAGGGGGACAGATACGCAGTATTTT.

The V call is TRBV6-1, the J call TRBJ2-2, with TRBD2 identical over 10 bases. In germline, CDR1 is MNHNS, CDR2 SASEGT. V dropped 4 bases and J dropped 6; count of bases not matched to a gene: 8. This CDR3 comprises 16 residues. DNA for the CDR3: TGTGCCAGCAGTGCCTTCGCTAGCGGGAGACCCGGGGAGCTGTTTTTT. It yields the protein CASSAFASGRPGELFF.

The genes are TRBV7-2 and TRBJ2-2, with D possibly being TRBD1 (6 bases). Germline V lookup: CDR1 SGHTA, CDR2 FQGNSA. This CDR3 spans 17 amino acids. Trimming took off 5 bases at V and 0 bases at J, with 16 bases between the two ends. The CDR3 loop reads CASSPHGQSPNTGELFF. CDR3 DNA sequence: TGTGCCAGCAGCCCCCACGGACAGAGCCCGAACACCGGGGAGCTGTTTTTT.

This clone was counted a single time. J is TRBJ2-5 and V is TRBV5-5; no firm D call. Per germline, CDR1 SGHKS and CDR2 YYEKEE (reference sequence). The CDR3 length is 16 residues. The V end lost 4 bases, the J end lost 2 bases, and 18 bases lay between the germline ends. The CDR3 region is CASSPQPTVAQETQYF. CDR3 DNA: TGTGCCAGCAGCCCACAGCCCACGGTCGCACAAGAGACCCAGTACTTC.

This chain uses TRBV19 with TRBJ2-5, with 8 bases that match TRBD2. J lost 5 bases, V lost 4 bases, and 6 bases had no gene match. The CDR3 extends over 14 amino acids. Germline V gene lookup returns CDR1 LNHDA and CDR2 SQIVND (reference sequence). The CDR3 bases are TGTGCCAGTAGTAGCTTAGCGGGAAGGGAGACCCAGTACTTC. Translating it yields CASSSLAGRETQYF.

This clone showed up just once. V gene TRBV6-4 combines with J gene TRBJ2-7, with TRBD2 matching over 11 bases. J lost 3 bases, V lost 6 bases, and 10 bases had no gene match. This CDR3 is built from 16 residues. CDR1 MRHNA and CDR2 SNTAGT come from the germline V gene. CDR3 protein: CASRLAGEPFRYEQYF. The CDR3 bases are TGTGCCAGCAGACTAGCGGGAGAGCCTTTCCGCTACGAGCAGTACTTC.

This sequence joins TRBV7-3 and TRBJ2-2, with 7 bases matching TRBD1. The germline gives CDR1 SGHTA, CDR2 FQGTGA. The CDR3 totals 17 residues. The J segment lost 1 base and the V segment lost 4 bases, leaving 9 bases of the junction unmatched. Written as DNA, the CDR3 is TGTGCCAGCAGCTCCCCCACAGGGGCCCTGAACACCGGGGAGCTGTTTTTT. It encodes CASSSPTGALNTGELFF.

This chain uses TRBV18 with TRBJ2-3; TRBD2 matches at 11 bases. The V gene's germline CDR1 is KGHSH and CDR2 LQKENI. V trimming: 3 bases; J trimming: 4 bases; junction bases outside the gene matches: 6. CDR3 length: 16 amino acids. CDR3: CASSPTSGNPADTQYF. Here the CDR3 DNA reads TGTGCCAGCTCACCGACTAGCGGGAATCCGGCAGATACGCAGTATTTT.

The chain joins TRBV28 to TRBJ1-1, with D possibly matching TRBD1 (6 bases). Germline CDR1 MDHEN, CDR2 SYDVKM. V was pared by 2 bases and J by 1 base, with 17 bases between. The CDR3 is made up of 17 amino acids. CDR3 in amino acids: CASSLRQSQGTNTEAFF. CDR3 bases: TGTGCCAGCAGTTTACGACAATCACAGGGAACGAACACTGAAGCTTTCTTT. Together with reference TRBV28 and TRBJ1-1, the CDR3 gives the full variable domain: DVKVTQSSRYLVKRTGEKVFLECVQDMDHENMFWYRQDPGLGLRLIYFSYDVKMKEKGDIPEGYSVSREKKERFSLILESASTNQTSMYLCASSLRQSQGTNTEAFFGQGTRLTVV.